These 13 T cell receptor beta chains were sequenced from one sample in a study of T cells in women clearing cervical HPV infection. The assay was immunoSEQ multiplex PCR, and TCRdb's table has in-frame clones only and misses some. Recorded here are under 25,000 clones; the top ten clones represent 3.2%. The specimen sequenced was blood buffy coat. These receptors came from a woman aged 18 to 69 with a cervical HPV16 infection that either progressed to CIN3+ or cleared (not recorded which).

Worth noting for this clone: The CDR3 end lies 3 residues beyond the end of the read and is filled in from the germline J gene. The chain uses TRBV5-1 and TRBJ2-3, with D perhaps TRBD1 (7 bases). This CDR3 is 15 amino acids long. Germline values: CDR1 SGHRS, CDR2 YFSETQ. Trimming left V 3 bases short and J 2 bases short, with 13 bases between. CDR3 amino acids: CASSWAGQSTDTQYF. CDR3 bases read: TGCGCCAGCAGCTGGGCGGGACAGTCCACAGATACG.

As for this clone: The sequence runs out 3 residues before the end of the CDR3; the remainder is reconstructed from the germline J gene. The rearrangement joins TRBV30 to TRBJ2-7; 9 positions agree with TRBD1. The V gene end was trimmed by 5 bases and the J gene end by 3 bases; junction bases not matched to a gene: 5. CDR1 is GTSNPN and CDR2 is SVGIG in the germline V gene (reference sequence). This CDR3 has 13 residues. CDR3 DNA (partial): TGTGCCTGGGAGAGGACAGGGGTCTACGAG. This encodes CAWERTGVYE. The entire CDR3 protein reads CAWERTGVYEQYF.

On this clone: The read terminates 3 residues ahead of where the CDR3 ends, so the germline J gene completes it. This sequence joins TRBV30 and TRBJ2-5; tentative D call: TRBD1 (5 bases). Germline V gene data show CDR1 as GTSNPN and CDR2 as SVGIG (reference sequence). V was clipped by 4 bases and J by 5 bases, with 14 bases between them. The CDR3 covers 13 residues. The DNA read from the CDR3 is TGTGCCTGGAATCGAGACAGAGCTGAGACC. It translates to CAWNRDRAET. The whole CDR3 region reads CAWNRDRAETQYF.

Worth noting for this clone: The read finishes 3 residues shy of the CDR3 end, and the germline J gene is used to complete it. The chain combines TRBV27 with TRBJ2-7; D is ambiguous. CDR1 is MNHEY, CDR2 SMNVEV, per germline (reference sequence). The CDR3 covers 15 residues. V lost 3 bases, J lost 2 bases, and 14 bases lay in between. The CDR3 bases that were read are TGTGCCAGCAGTTTGCAGACTCCATACCCCTACGAG. Protein: CASSLQTPYPYE. The full CDR3 sequence reads CASSLQTPYPYEQYF.

About this clone itself: The CDR3 is cut off 3 residues early in the read; its end comes from the germline J gene. The chain joins TRBV19 to TRBJ1-1; D call uncertain. This CDR3 is 13 amino acids long. The germline CDR1 and CDR2 sequences are LNHDA and SQIVND (reference sequence). Trimming stripped 1 base from V and 3 bases from J, with 6 bases between. The DNA read from the CDR3 is TGTGCCAGTAGTATAGGGCCACACACTGAA. Protein: CASSIGPHTE. The CDR3, in full, reads CASSIGPHTEAFF. The full variable domain, rest sourced from reference TRBV19 and TRBJ1-1, is DGGITQSPKYLFRKEGQNVTLSCEQNLNHDAMYWYRQDPGQGLRLIYYSQIVNDFQKGDIAEGYSVSREKKESFPLTVTSAQKNPTAFYLCASSIGPHTEAFFGQGTRLTVV.

Concerning this clone: Sequencing ends 3 residues short of the CDR3 end; the germline J gene provides the rest. The chain carries TRBV7-8 and TRBJ1-1; D possibly corresponds to TRBD1 (5 bases). Germline-derived CDR1 and CDR2 are SGHVS and FQNEAQ. The CDR3 is made up of 15 amino acids. The V and J ends lost 1 base and 1 base respectively, with 10 bases between them. CDR3 amino acids: CASSLVSQGNTEAFF. The covered CDR3 bases are TGTGCCAGCAGCTTAGTTTCCCAGGGGAACACTGAA.

As for this clone: The DNA ends 3 residues before the CDR3 does, and the rest of the CDR3 is filled in from the germline J gene. The V and J genes are TRBV20-1 and TRBJ2-3; the match to TRBD2 covers 11 bases. This CDR3 region has 18 residues. From germline, CDR1 is DFQATT and CDR2 SNEGSKA (reference sequence). The CDR3 DNA, read in part, is TGCAGTGCTAGATCCGCCAAAACTAGCGGGGGAACGGGTTGGACG. This translates into CSARSAKTSGGTGWT. The CDR3 reads in full as CSARSAKTSGGTGWTQYF.

For this clone: The sequence runs out 3 residues before the end of the CDR3; the remainder is reconstructed from the germline J gene. V and J are TRBV20-1 and TRBJ2-7; 12 positions agree with TRBD2. The CDR3 extends over 14 amino acids. CDR1 is DFQATT and CDR2 is SNEGSKA in the germline V gene (reference sequence). After removal of 5 bases from V and 4 bases from J, the junction contained 6 bases not matched to a gene. The sequenced part of the CDR3 DNA is TGCAGTGCTCCCATGGGACTAGCGGGTTACGAG. Its translation: CSAPMGLAGYE. In full, the CDR3 is CSAPMGLAGYEQYF.

The CDR3 DNA, read in part, is TGTGCCAGCAGTTACAGGGGAAATTCACCC. Translated, it gives CASSYRGNSP. The CDR3 in its entirety is CASSYRGNSPLHF. The chain recombines TRBV6-2 or TRBV6-3 with TRBJ1-6; D perhaps matches TRBD1 (5 bases). The read is 3 residues too short to cover the CDR3 end, so that end is filled in from the germline J gene. CDR3 length: 13 amino acids. Per germline, CDR1 MNHEY and CDR2 SVGEGT. V was cut by 2 bases and J by 7 bases, with 6 bases left in between.

The sequenced part of the CDR3 DNA is TGCGCCAGCAGCCAAGAAGCAGGGGGTGGC. This sequence encodes CASSQEAGGG. The full CDR3 protein is CASSQEAGGGYTF. The V call is TRBV4-1, the J call TRBJ1-2; TRBD1 matches at 7 bases. The CDR3 end falls 3 residues outside the read, so it is completed with the germline J gene. The CDR3 is made up of 13 amino acids. The trim removed 0 bases at V and 7 bases at J, leaving 2 bases unmatched. CDR1 MGHRA and CDR2 YSYEKL come from the germline V gene.

A remark on this clone: The CDR3 is cut off 3 residues early in the read; its end comes from the germline J gene. The gene calls are TRBV6-1 and TRBJ1-4, with D maybe TRBD1 (6 bases). This CDR3 has 14 amino acids. Germline loops: CDR1 MNHNS, CDR2 SASEGT. Trimming took 3 bases from V and 3 from J, leaving 8 bases between them. The CDR3 region is CASSDGQPNEKLFF. The sequenced CDR3 bases are TGTGCCAGCAGTGACGGACAGCCTAATGAAAAA.

For this clone: The observed sequence ends 3 residues before the CDR3 terminus, with the missing tail filled in from the germline J gene. J is TRBJ1-2 and V is TRBV12-3 or TRBV12-4, with D tentatively TRBD1 (6 bases). V was shortened by 7 bases and J by 6 bases, with 15 bases between the two germline ends. The CDR3 length is 13 residues. CDR3 amino acids: CASNSGTRNGYTF. Incomplete CDR3 DNA: TGTGCCAGCAACTCAGGGACACGCAATGGC.

Concerning this clone itself: The read terminates 3 residues before the CDR3 end, so the remaining end is supplied by the germline J gene. The chain couples TRBV14 to TRBJ1-3; maybe TRBD1 (6 bases). The CDR3 is 18 amino acids. V was pared by 0 bases and J by 1 base, with 16 bases between. Germline CDR1 SGHDN, CDR2 FVKESK. CDR3 DNA (partial): TGTGCCAGCAGCCAAGATCGTCCGGGGGGCCATTCTGGAAACACC. Its translation: CASSQDRPGGHSGNT. The CDR3, in full, reads CASSQDRPGGHSGNTIYF. Combining the CDR3 with reference TRBV14 and TRBJ1-3 gives the whole variable domain EAGVTQFPSHSVIEKGQTVTLRCDPISGHDNLYWYRRVMGKEIKFLLHFVKESKQDESGMPNNRFLAERTGGTYSTLKVQPAELEDSGVYFCASSQDRPGGHSGNTIYFGEGSWLTVV.